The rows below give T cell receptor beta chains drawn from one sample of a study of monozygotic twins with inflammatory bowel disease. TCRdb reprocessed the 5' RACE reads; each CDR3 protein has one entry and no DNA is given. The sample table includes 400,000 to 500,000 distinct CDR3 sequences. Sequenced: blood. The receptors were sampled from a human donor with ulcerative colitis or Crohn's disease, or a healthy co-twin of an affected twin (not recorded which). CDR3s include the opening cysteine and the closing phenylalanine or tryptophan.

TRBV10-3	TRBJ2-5	CAISESIGSGPQETQYF
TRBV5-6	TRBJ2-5	CASSLAGTSAQETQYF
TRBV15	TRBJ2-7	CATSRFGQDSYEQYF
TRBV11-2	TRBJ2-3	CASSKLLLALTGDTQYF
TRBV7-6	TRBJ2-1	CASSRRFNLDNEQFF
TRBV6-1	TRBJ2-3	CASRKTGTFTDTQYF
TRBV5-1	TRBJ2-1	CASSLEGPLRNEQFF
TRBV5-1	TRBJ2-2	CASSWTGTGNTGELFF
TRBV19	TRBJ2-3	CATRVTDTQYF
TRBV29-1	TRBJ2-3	CSVGVGDTQYF
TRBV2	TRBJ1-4	CASSSMKGGKLFF
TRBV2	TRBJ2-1	CASSFTGGVGNNEQFF
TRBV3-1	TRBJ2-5	CASSQANLQETQYF
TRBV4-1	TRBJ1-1	CASSQPGQATHGEAFF
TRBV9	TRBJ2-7	CASSDIPGRGAEQYF
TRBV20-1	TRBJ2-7	CSAKGTSGSGHEQYF
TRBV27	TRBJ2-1	CASTRGNEDEQFF
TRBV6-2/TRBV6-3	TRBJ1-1	CASSGRRTAFTEAFF
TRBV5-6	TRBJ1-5	CASSFSGGGHDQPQHF
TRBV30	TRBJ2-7	CAWSSSYEQYF
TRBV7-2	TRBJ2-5	CASRITSLGLLETQYF
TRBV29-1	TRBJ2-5	CSVVAHPVQETQYF
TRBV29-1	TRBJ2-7	CSVVTPYPYEQYF
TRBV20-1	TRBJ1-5	CSASLSGNPSNQPQHF
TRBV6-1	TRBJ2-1	CASSLKSGWNEQFF
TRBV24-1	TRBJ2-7	CATNRTSGSSYEQYF